Presented here are 23 T cell receptor beta chains from one specimen sequenced in a study of OX40 agonist ivuxolimab in advanced cancers. The protocol was immunoSEQ multiplex PCR, while the TCRdb copy is restricted to in-frame clones and leaves out a portion. This table has around 34,000 clones, roughly 87% appearing once. This specimen consisted of CD4+ or CD8+ T cells sorted from blood, obtained in a trial of the OX40 agonist ivuxolimab. The receptor source for this set is an adult with an advanced solid tumor such as melanoma, head and neck, liver or kidney cancer.

The chain employs TRBV7-9 and TRBJ2-7; 7 positions match TRBD2. The CDR3 runs 16 residues. With 5 bases clipped from V and 5 bases from J, the junction kept 15 bases outside the gene matches. Germline V CDR1 and CDR2: SEHNR, FQNEAQ (reference sequence). The CDR3 sequence is CASSPVGGEGQNEQYF. Written as DNA, the CDR3 is TGTGCCAGCAGCCCCGTGGGGGGGGAGGGCCAAAACGAGCAGTACTTC.

This chain joins TRBV7-9 and TRBJ2-7, with 7 bases fitting TRBD2. This CDR3 has 14 amino acids. Germline CDR1 is SEHNR and CDR2 is FQNEAQ (reference sequence). V trimming: 5 bases; J trimming: 5 bases; junction bases outside the gene matches: 9. CDR3 residues: CASSPGLVLDEQYF. The CDR3 DNA sequence: TGTGCCAGCAGCCCCGGACTAGTTCTCGACGAGCAGTACTTC.

The chain recombines TRBV19 with TRBJ2-7; D unresolved. Per germline, CDR1 LNHDA and CDR2 SQIVND (reference sequence). The CDR3 runs 13 residues. Trimming stripped 4 bases from V and 2 bases from J, with 9 bases between. The DNA for the CDR3 is TGTGCCAGTAGTAACACAGTAGCCTACGAGCAGTACTTC. Its translation is CASSNTVAYEQYF.

This clone was seen a single time. The rearrangement uses TRBV29-1 and TRBJ2-7; D ambiguous. The V gene lost 1 base and the J gene lost 0 bases, with 10 bases spanning the gap. The germline V gene encodes CDR1 SQVTM and CDR2 ANQGSEA. The CDR3 is 14 amino acids. For the CDR3, the DNA is TGCAGCGTTGAAGGAGTAGCCAGCTCCTACGAGCAGTACTTC. The encoded protein is CSVEGVASSYEQYF.

This chain links TRBV5-1 with TRBJ2-5; D gene uncertain. The germline CDR1 and CDR2 sequences are SGHRS and YFSETQ. This CDR3 is 12 amino acids long. V lost 4 bases to trimming and J lost 5 bases, with 9 bases between them. For the CDR3, the DNA is TGCGCCAGCAGCCTAGAAGTGGAGACCCAGTACTTC. Residues: CASSLEVETQYF.

The chain is built from TRBV19 and TRBJ1-1, with 9 bases identical to TRBD1. Germline CDR1 is LNHDA and CDR2 is SQIVND (reference sequence). The junction had 6 bases not matched to a gene; V was cut back by 1 base and J by 3 bases. The CDR3 contains 16 residues. Here the CDR3 reads CASSIVAGTGHTEAFF. The DNA for the CDR3 is TGTGCCAGTAGTATAGTCGCCGGGACAGGGCACACTGAAGCTTTCTTT.

The chain uses TRBV27 and TRBJ2-5; perhaps D is TRBD1 or TRBD2 (5 bases each). The CDR3 runs 13 residues. Trimming took 6 bases from V and 0 from J, leaving 8 bases between them. Germline V gene sequence: CDR1 MNHEY, CDR2 SMNVEV (reference sequence). The CDR3 reads CASRGEYQETQYF. CDR3 coding DNA: TGTGCCAGCAGGGGGGAGTACCAAGAGACCCAGTACTTC.

This clone was seen just once. As DNA, the CDR3 is TGTGCCAGCAGCTTGGTGGCCTACGAGCAGTACTTC. This codes for CASSLVAYEQYF. The J gene is TRBJ2-7, the V gene TRBV7-9, with D uncertain. The germline V gene encodes CDR1 SEHNR and CDR2 FQNEAQ (reference sequence). The CDR3 extends over 12 amino acids. V was clipped by 3 bases and J by 2 bases, with 5 bases between them. Looking up the rest from reference TRBV7-9 and TRBJ2-7 gives the full variable domain: DTGVSQNPRHKITKRGQNVTFRCDPISEHNRLYWYRQTLGQGPEFLTYFQNEAQLEKSRLLSDRFSAERPKGSFSTLEIQRTEQGDSAMYLCASSLVAYEQYFGPGTRLTVT.

The CDR3 protein is CATSRDRGQPQHF. The CDR3 nucleotides read TGTGCCACCAGCAGAGATCGGGGGCAGCCCCAGCATTTT. The chain carries TRBV15 and TRBJ1-5; D is possibly TRBD1 (5 bases). V gave up 0 bases and J gave up 7 bases, with 7 bases separating them. The CDR3 loop spans 13 amino acids. Germline CDR1 is LNHNV and CDR2 is YYDKDF (reference sequence).

Written as DNA, the CDR3 is TGTGCCAGCAGCAAGTCTAGCGCCTCTCTCACAGATACGCAGTATTTT. This encodes CASSKSSASLTDTQYF. This sequence joins TRBV9 and TRBJ2-3; D perhaps matches TRBD2 (6 bases). V lost 4 bases and J 2 bases, leaving 17 bases between the germline ends. Germline CDR1 reads SGDLS; CDR2 reads YYNGEE. This CDR3 is 16 amino acids long.

The rearrangement joins TRBV6-1 to TRBJ2-2; 14 bases agree with TRBD2. With 6 bases clipped from V and 6 bases from J, the junction kept 3 bases outside the gene matches. In germline, CDR1 is MNHNS, CDR2 SASEGT. The CDR3 extends over 15 amino acids. Here the CDR3 reads CASRRLAGGPGELFF. The CDR3 coding sequence is TGTGCCAGCAGAAGACTAGCGGGGGGGCCCGGGGAGCTGTTTTTT.

This clone is labeled as medium-sized. This chain links TRBV7-2 with TRBJ2-7, with 11 bases aligning to TRBD2. J was trimmed by 5 bases and V by 2 bases; bases with no gene match: 5. Germline CDR1 SGHTA, CDR2 FQGNSA. CDR3 size: 15 residues. The CDR3 protein is CASSLSRLAGNEQYF. DNA for the CDR3: TGTGCCAGCAGCTTATCCAGACTAGCGGGAAACGAGCAGTACTTC. The full variable domain, its missing parts supplied by reference TRBV7-2 and TRBJ2-7, is GAGVSQSPSNKVTEKGKDVELRCDPISGHTALYWYRQSLGQGLEFLIYFQGNSAPDKSGLPSDRFSAERTGGSVSTLTIQRTQQEDSAVYLCASSLSRLAGNEQYFGPGTRLTVT.

The rearrangement uses TRBV7-6 and TRBJ2-5; D is perhaps TRBD1 (7 bases). Deletions cut 0 bases from V and 7 bases from J, with 18 bases between. The germline gives CDR1 SGHVS, CDR2 FNYEAQ. The CDR3 extends over 16 amino acids. CDR3 loop: CASSLARDRDFGTQYF. For the CDR3, the DNA is TGTGCCAGCAGCTTAGCGCGTGACAGGGACTTTGGGACCCAGTACTTC. The full variable domain, rest sourced from reference TRBV7-6 and TRBJ2-5, is GAGVSQSPRYKVTKRGQDVALRCDPISGHVSLYWYRQALGQGPEFLTYFNYEAQQDKSGLPNDRFSAERPEGSISTLTIQRTEQRDSAMYRCASSLARDRDFGTQYFGPGTRLLVL.

The rearrangement uses TRBV11-3 and TRBJ2-2; no firm D call. V was trimmed by 1 base and J by 3 bases, leaving 12 bases between them. Germline V lookup: CDR1 SGHNT, CDR2 YENEEA. The CDR3 contains 16 residues. CDR3 protein: CASSLGLGSDTGELFF. The CDR3 DNA sequence: TGTGCCAGCAGCTTAGGCTTGGGTTCTGACACCGGGGAGCTGTTTTTT.

J is TRBJ2-2 and V is TRBV6-1; TRBD1 agrees at 7 bases. Looked up from germline, CDR1 is MNHNS and CDR2 is SASEGT. V shed 5 bases and J 9 bases; nucleotides not matched to a gene: 12. The CDR3 totals 15 residues. The CDR3 nucleotides read TGTGCCAGCAGTCCTCGACAGGGAGCCTTCCGGGAGCTGTTTTTT. Protein: CASSPRQGAFRELFF.

The rearrangement links TRBV19 to TRBJ2-3; possible D gene TRBD2, 6 bases. The CDR3 loop spans 15 amino acids. Trimming pared 6 bases from V and 1 base from J, leaving 14 bases between. Germline V gene sequence: CDR1 LNHDA, CDR2 SQIVND (reference sequence). This CDR3 reads CASRLGTRGTDTQYF. In DNA, the CDR3 is TGTGCCAGTAGACTAGGGACTCGCGGCACAGATACGCAGTATTTT.

The chain employs TRBV13 and TRBJ2-7; TRBD2 aligns across 8 bases. Germline CDR1 is PRHDT and CDR2 is FYEKMQ (reference sequence). V lost 4 bases and J lost 6; bases outside the gene matches: 5. The CDR3 consists of 13 residues. The CDR3 sequence: CASSSGLGREQYF. As DNA, the CDR3 is TGTGCCAGCAGCTCGGGACTAGGCCGCGAGCAGTACTTC.

This chain uses TRBV5-6 with TRBJ2-1, with D possibly TRBD1 on 5 matching bases. V lost 1 base and J lost 0, with 11 bases in between. Germline CDR1 SGHDT, CDR2 YYEEEE. The CDR3 is 16 residues long. CDR3 loop: CASSLSLGASYNEQFF. The CDR3 nucleotides are TGTGCCAGCAGCTTGAGCCTAGGGGCCTCCTACAATGAGCAGTTCTTC.

The V call is TRBV27, the J call TRBJ2-3; TRBD1 is a possible D gene (6 bases). The CDR3 length is 15 residues. Deletions cut 6 bases from V and 2 bases from J, with 15 bases between. CDR1 and CDR2 (germline): MNHEY, SMNVEV (reference sequence). The CDR3 is CASRPTWDNTDTQYF. The CDR3 DNA sequence: TGTGCCAGCAGACCAACCTGGGACAACACAGATACGCAGTATTTT.

The chain carries TRBV2 and TRBJ2-3, with D possibly being TRBD2 (6 bases). CDR3 length equals 14 residues. Trimming removed 6 bases from V and 4 bases from J, with 14 bases in between. Per germline, CDR1 SNHLY and CDR2 FYNNEI. Here the CDR3 reads CASSQAGGSDTQYF. The CDR3, as DNA: TGTGCCAGCAGCCAAGCGGGTGGGTCAGATACGCAGTATTTT.

J is TRBJ1-2 and V is TRBV29-1; D not certain. Germline-derived CDR1 and CDR2 are SQVTM and ANQGSEA. The V end was cut by 4 bases, the J end by 8 bases, with 5 bases between. CDR3 size: 9 residues. This CDR3 reads CSVVEGYTF. Written as DNA, the CDR3 is TGCAGCGTTGTGGAAGGCTACACCTTC.

This clone has more than one count but fewer than ten. The CDR3 region is CASRDAGVGNTIYF. The CDR3 DNA reads as TGTGCCAGTAGGGATGCCGGCGTTGGAAACACCATATATTTT. The chain recombines TRBV19 with TRBJ1-3; D not certain. V lost 6 bases to trimming and J lost 3 bases, with 12 bases between them. The germline CDR1 and CDR2 sequences are LNHDA and SQIVND (reference sequence). The CDR3 is 14 amino acids. Full variable domain (rest looked up from reference TRBV19 and TRBJ1-3): DGGITQSPKYLFRKEGQNVTLSCEQNLNHDAMYWYRQDPGQGLRLIYYSQIVNDFQKGDIAEGYSVSREKKESFPLTVTSAQKNPTAFYLCASRDAGVGNTIYFGEGSWLTVV.

This chain uses TRBV6-5 with TRBJ2-1; 9 positions agree with TRBD2. This CDR3 is 15 amino acids long. V was pared by 1 base and J by 8 bases, with 6 bases of the junction left unmatched. Germline CDR1 MNHEY, CDR2 SVGAGI. The CDR3 nucleotides are TGTGCCAGCAGTTACTTTCTAGCGGGGAGGGATGAGCAGTTCTTC. Its translation: CASSYFLAGRDEQFF.